The clone carrying this T cell receptor (beta chain) was seen repeatedly, ten times or more. Its antigen is not known. The CDR3 has 14 amino acids. Germline CDR1 and CDR2: ENHRY and SYGVKD. The V end was cut by 6 bases, the J end by 2 bases, with 14 bases between. Prior to thyroid surgery, none of the patients had received any treatment. The data are from a study of metastatic and nonmetastatic thyroid tumors. The overall study: Thyroid patients, malignant and benign, had repertoires compared across blood and tumor or nodule tissue.

TCRdb reanalyzed the PCR reads with MiXCR. The sample lists some 45,000 clones, about an eighth occurring once. Findings and limits, study-wide: It was reportedly found that TCR beta diversity was significantly higher in malignant thyroid tumors than in benign nodules, a difference seen in both blood and tumor samples.

This clonotype was obtained from a male donor with papillary thyroid cancer or a benign thyroid nodule (not recorded which). Some clones in this sample may be carry-over from other donors' samples. The sample taken for sequencing was blood. The rearrangement joins TRBV10-3 to TRBJ2-7; TRBD2 is a possible D gene (7 bases). CDR3 in DNA: TGTGCCATCAGGGGGGCGGGAGATCCCTACGAGCAGTACTTC. It specifies CAIRGAGDPYEQYF.